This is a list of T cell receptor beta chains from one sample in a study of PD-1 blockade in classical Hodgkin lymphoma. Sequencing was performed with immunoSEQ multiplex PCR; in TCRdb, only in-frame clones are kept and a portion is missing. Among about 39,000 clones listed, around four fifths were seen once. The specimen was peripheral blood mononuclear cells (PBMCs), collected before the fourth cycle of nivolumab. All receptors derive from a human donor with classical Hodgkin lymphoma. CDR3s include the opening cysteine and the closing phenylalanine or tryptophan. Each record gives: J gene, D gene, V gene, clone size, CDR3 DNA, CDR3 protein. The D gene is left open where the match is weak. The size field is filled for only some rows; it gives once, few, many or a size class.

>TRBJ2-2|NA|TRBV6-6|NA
TGTGCCAGCAGTTTATCCCCCGAAGCTAACACCGGGGAGCTGTTTTTT
CASSLSPEANTGELFF
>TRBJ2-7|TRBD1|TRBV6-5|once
TGTGCCAGCAGTGTTTCAGGGGGCCCCTACGAGCAGTACTTC
CASSVSGGPYEQYF
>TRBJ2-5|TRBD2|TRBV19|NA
TGTGCCAGTAGTCTTGGACTAGCGGGGAACCAAGAGACCCAGTACTTC
CASSLGLAGNQETQYF
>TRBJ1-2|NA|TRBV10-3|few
TGTGCCATCAGTGGCCGGGGGGCGGACTATGGCTACACCTTC
CAISGRGADYGYTF
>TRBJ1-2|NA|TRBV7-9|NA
TGTGCCAGCAGCTTAATGACACCTAACTATGGCTACACCTTC
CASSLMTPNYGYTF
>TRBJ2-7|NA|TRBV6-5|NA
TGTGCCAGCAGTTCTTTCTCCGGGAGCCGAAAGTACTTC
CASSSFSGSRKYF
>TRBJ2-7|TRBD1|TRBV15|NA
TGTGCCACCAGCCAGGGACAGGGGGCGCGATACGAGCAGTACTTC
CATSQGQGARYEQYF
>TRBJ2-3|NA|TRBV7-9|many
TGTGCCAGCAGCTGGAGGGCGAGCACAGATACGCAGTATTTT
CASSWRASTDTQYF
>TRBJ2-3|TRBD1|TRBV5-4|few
TGTGCCAGCAGCCTACGGACAGGGAAGGGCACAGATACGCAGTATTTT
CASSLRTGKGTDTQYF
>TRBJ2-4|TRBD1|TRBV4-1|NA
TGCGCCAGCAGCCGACTATGGGACAGCTTAGCCAAAAACATTCAGTACTTC
CASSRLWDSLAKNIQYF
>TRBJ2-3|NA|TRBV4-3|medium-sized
TGCGCCAGCAGCCAACCAAATACAGATACGCAGTATTTT
CASSQPNTDTQYF
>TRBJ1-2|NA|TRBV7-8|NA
TGTGCCAGCAGCTTGAAGTACGCGGCAGATGATGGCTACACCTTC
CASSLKYAADDGYTF
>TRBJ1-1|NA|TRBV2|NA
TGTGCCAGCAGTTCACAGAGCCGCACTGAAGCTTTCTTT
CASSSQSRTEAFF
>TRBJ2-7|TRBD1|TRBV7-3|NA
TGTGCCAGCAGCTCCACAGGGGTCCACGAGCAGTACTTC
CASSSTGVHEQYF
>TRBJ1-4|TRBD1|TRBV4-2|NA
TGTGCCAGCAGCCAAGATGGGATAGGGACAGTCGATGAAAAACTGTTTTTT
CASSQDGIGTVDEKLFF
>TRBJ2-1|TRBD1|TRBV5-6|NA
TGTGCCAGCAGCTTGCCCCTGGAAACAGGGGGCATCTACAATGAGCAGTTCTTC
CASSLPLETGGIYNEQFF
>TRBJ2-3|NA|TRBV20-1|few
TGCAGTGCTAGGATCGCCGATACGCAGTATTTT
CSARIADTQYF
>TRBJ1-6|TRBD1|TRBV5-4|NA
TGTGCCAGCAGCAGGGGACAGGGGGCGGATAATTCACCCCTCCACTTT
CASSRGQGADNSPLHF
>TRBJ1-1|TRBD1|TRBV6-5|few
TGTGCCAGCAGCACAGGGGCATGGACTGAAGCTTTCTTT
CASSTGAWTEAFF
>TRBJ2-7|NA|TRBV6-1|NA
TGTGCCAGCAGTGAAGAGGGGGGGGCCTCCTACGAGCAGTACTTC
CASSEEGGASYEQYF
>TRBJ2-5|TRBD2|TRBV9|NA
TGTGCCAGCAGCGTAGGGCTAGCGGACCAAGAGACCCAGTACTTC
CASSVGLADQETQYF
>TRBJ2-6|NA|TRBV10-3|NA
TGTACCATCAGTGCACGTACCTGTAAGATACAAAGTCAGGCAAACGTCCTGACTTTC
CTISARTCKIQSQANVLTF
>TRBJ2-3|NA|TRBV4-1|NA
TGCGCCAGCAGCCAACAGGGGCCGAGCACAGATACGCAGTATTTT
CASSQQGPSTDTQYF
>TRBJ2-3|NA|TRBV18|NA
TGTGCCAGCTCACCGGCCTATGAGGGTTTGACAGATACGCAGTATTTT
CASSPAYEGLTDTQYF
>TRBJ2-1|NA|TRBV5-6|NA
TGTGCCAGCAGCTTGGATAGGACTTACAATGAGCAGTTCTTC
CASSLDRTYNEQFF
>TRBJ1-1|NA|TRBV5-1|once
TGCGCCAGCAGCTTGGCCTTGATCCAGGATGAAGCTTTCTTT
CASSLALIQDEAFF
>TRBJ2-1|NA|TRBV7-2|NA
TGTGCCAGCACCAAGAGGGCCGGGGGTGAGCAGTTCTTC
CASTKRAGGEQFF
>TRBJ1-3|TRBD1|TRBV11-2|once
TGTGCCAGCAGCCCCCGACAGGGAAGTACTGGAAACACCATATATTTT
CASSPRQGSTGNTIYF
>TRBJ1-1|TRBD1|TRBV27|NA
TGTGCCAGCAGCCCTAGGGACAGGGGGCGATTAGCTGAAGCTTTCTTT
CASSPRDRGRLAEAFF
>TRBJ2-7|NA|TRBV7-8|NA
TGTGCCAGCAGCTTAGGTGTCAGCTCCTACGAGCAGTACTTC
CASSLGVSSYEQYF
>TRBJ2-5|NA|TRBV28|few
TGTGCCAGCAGTTTCCGGGGCGCAGGGGAGACCCAGTACTTC
CASSFRGAGETQYF
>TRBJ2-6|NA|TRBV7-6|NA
TGTGCCAGCAGGGGCGGCGGGGCCAACGTCCTGACTTTC
CASRGGGANVLTF
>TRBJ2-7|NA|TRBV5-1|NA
TGCGCCAGCAGACCGGGACACAACTACGAGCAGTACTTC
CASRPGHNYEQYF
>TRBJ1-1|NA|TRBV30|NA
TGTGCCTGGACCAGGGGAGGCGCTGAAGCTTTCTTT
CAWTRGGAEAFF
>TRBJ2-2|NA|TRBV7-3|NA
TGTGCCAGCAGCTCCCAAACAGTACCCGGGGAGCTGTTTTTT
CASSSQTVPGELFF
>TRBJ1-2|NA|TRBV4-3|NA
TGCGCCAGCAGCCAAGATCAGGGGAAATACTATGGCTACACCTTC
CASSQDQGKYYGYTF
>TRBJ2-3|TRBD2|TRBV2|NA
TGTGCCAGTCCTCTAGCGGGGGGATCCACAGATACGCAGTATTTT
CASPLAGGSTDTQYF
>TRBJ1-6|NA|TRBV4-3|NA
TGCGCCAGCAGCCAAGTCGTTAATAATTCACCCCTCCACTTT
CASSQVVNNSPLHF
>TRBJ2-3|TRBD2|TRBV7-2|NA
TGTGCCAGCAGCCCCTGGACTAGCGGAACAGATACGCAGTATTTT
CASSPWTSGTDTQYF
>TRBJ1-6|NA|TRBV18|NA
TGTGCCAGCTCACCCCAGGGTGGCGACTCACCCCTCCACTTT
CASSPQGGDSPLHF
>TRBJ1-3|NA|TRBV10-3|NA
TGTGCCATCAGCCCCACAGGGTTTGGAAACACCATATATTTT
CAISPTGFGNTIYF
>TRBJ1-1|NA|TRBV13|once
TGTGCCAGCAGCCCCCGATTCGGTAACACTGAAGCTTTCTTT
CASSPRFGNTEAFF
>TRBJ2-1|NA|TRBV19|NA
TGTGCCAGTAGCTGGACTAAAAACAATGAGCAGTTCTTC
CASSWTKNNEQFF
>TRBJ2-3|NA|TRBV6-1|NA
TGTGCCAGCAGTGAATTCAGCGGGCTCATTACTAGCACAGATACGCAGTATTTT
CASSEFSGLITSTDTQYF
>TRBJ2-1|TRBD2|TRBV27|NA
TGTGCCAGCAGTTTACGGACTAGCGGGGGGGCCGGTGAGCAGTTCTTC
CASSLRTSGGAGEQFF
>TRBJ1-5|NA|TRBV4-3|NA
TGCGCCAGCAGCCAAGCCTATGGACATCTTAGCAATCAGCCCCAGCATTTT
CASSQAYGHLSNQPQHF
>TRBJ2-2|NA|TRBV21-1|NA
TGTGCCAGCAGCAAAGCGCTTGGGACTAGCGGGGGACAGAACACCGGGGAGCTGTTTTTT
CASSKALGTSGGQNTGELFF
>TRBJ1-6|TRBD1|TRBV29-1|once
TGCAGCGTTTCAACAGGGGGCGATTCACCCCTCCACTTT
CSVSTGGDSPLHF